A single sample gave rise to the 20 T cell receptor beta chains below, sequenced in a study of response to subunit inactivated influenza vaccine. One entry per CDR3 protein, called by TCRdb with MiXCR from the RT-PCR reads. The sample gives more than 400,000 distinct CDR3 sequences, roughly 7.9% of which show up once; around 14% is in the top ten. The sample was PBMCs from blood, taken around 25 months after vaccination. The receptors stem from a man aged 50 to 69 who received an inactivated influenza vaccine.

This sequence joins TRBV7-2 and TRBJ2-1, with TRBD2 identical over 12 bases. From germline, CDR1 is SGHTA and CDR2 FQGNSA. The CDR3 totals 15 residues. V shed 5 bases, J shed 6 bases, and the junction held 5 bases outside the gene matches. The CDR3 loop is CASSPLAGGPNEQFF. The CDR3 DNA follows: TGTGCCAGCAGCCCGCTAGCGGGAGGGCCCAATGAGCAGTTCTTC. The whole variable domain, filled in from reference TRBV7-2 and TRBJ2-1, reads GAGVSQSPSNKVTEKGKDVELRCDPISGHTALYWYRQSLGQGLEFLIYFQGNSAPDKSGLPSDRFSAERTGGSVSTLTIQRTQQEDSAVYLCASSPLAGGPNEQFFGPGTRLTVL.

The chain uses TRBV18 and TRBJ2-1; a weak D match, TRBD1 (6 bases). There are 13 residues in the CDR3. V gave up 3 bases and J gave up 11 bases, with 14 bases separating them. Looked up from germline, CDR1 is KGHSH and CDR2 is LQKENI. As DNA, the CDR3 is TGTGCCAGCTCACCCTCATCACAGGGCCAGCAGTTCTTC. Residues: CASSPSSQGQQFF.

This clonotype was found a few times. V usage is TRBV28 and J usage is TRBJ2-7; perhaps TRBD1 as D (6 bases). The CDR3 length is 15 residues. The germline gives CDR1 MDHEN, CDR2 SYDVKM. Trimming removed 10 bases from V and 4 bases from J, with 23 bases in between. CDR3 in amino acids: CATLGPGDTTYEQYF. CDR3 DNA: TGTGCCACACTTGGGCCCGGGGACACCACATACGAGCAGTACTTC.

V is TRBV12-3 or TRBV12-4 and J is TRBJ1-5; maybe TRBD1 (6 bases). CDR3 length: 12 amino acids. V lost 8 bases to trimming and J lost 7 bases, with 12 bases between them. The CDR3: CASGAGDQPQHF. The DNA for the CDR3 is TGTGCCAGCGGTGCAGGGGACCAGCCCCAGCATTTT.

The table lists this clonotype with many counts. The genes are TRBV7-8 and TRBJ2-3; 12 nucleotides align to TRBD2. V gave up 4 bases and J gave up 3 bases; unmatched junction bases: 5. CDR3 length equals 16 residues. Germline V gene sequence: CDR1 SGHVS, CDR2 FQNEAQ. This CDR3 is CASSSRLAGVTDTQYF. For the CDR3, the DNA is TGTGCCAGCAGCTCCCGACTAGCGGGAGTGACAGATACGCAGTATTTT.

This clonotype was seen at least ten times. This chain links TRBV14 with TRBJ2-5; D is undetermined. Trimming removed 4 bases from V and 5 bases from J, with 17 bases in between. The germline CDR1 and CDR2 sequences are SGHDN and FVKESK. The CDR3 totals 15 residues. This chain's CDR3 is CASSPRLYSVETQYF. CDR3 DNA: TGTGCCAGCAGCCCACGACTTTACAGCGTGGAGACCCAGTACTTC. Filled out from reference TRBV14 and TRBJ2-5, the complete variable domain reads EAGVTQFPSHSVIEKGQTVTLRCDPISGHDNLYWYRRVMGKEIKFLLHFVKESKQDESGMPNNRFLAERTGGTYSTLKVQPAELEDSGVYFCASSPRLYSVETQYFGPGTRLLVL.

This chain connects TRBV15 to TRBJ2-3; D is perhaps TRBD1 (6 bases). Germline V gives CDR1 LNHNV, CDR2 YYDKDF (reference sequence). The CDR3 runs to 12 residues. V lost 8 bases, J lost 1 base, and 7 bases lay in between. CDR3 DNA: TGTGCCACCGGGGGCGGCACAGATACGCAGTATTTT. Its protein is CATGGGTDTQYF.

This clonotype occurred many times. The V gene is TRBV7-2, the J gene TRBJ2-7, with 7 nucleotides matching TRBD1. CDR3 length equals 14 residues. Looked up from germline, CDR1 is SGHTA and CDR2 is FQGNSA. The V and J ends lost 4 bases and 0 bases, in that order; junction bases with no gene match: 3. The CDR3 loop is CASSSRQGSYEQYF. CDR3 DNA: TGTGCCAGCAGCTCCCGACAGGGCTCCTACGAGCAGTACTTC. Combining the CDR3 with reference TRBV7-2 and TRBJ2-7 gives the whole variable domain GAGVSQSPSNKVTEKGKDVELRCDPISGHTALYWYRQSLGQGLEFLIYFQGNSAPDKSGLPSDRFSAERTGGSVSTLTIQRTQQEDSAVYLCASSSRQGSYEQYFGPGTRLTVT.

This clonotype has ten or more counts. The V call is TRBV7-8, the J call TRBJ2-1, with D uncertain. Germline CDR1 is SGHVS and CDR2 is FQNEAQ. V shed 6 bases and J shed 6 bases, with 15 bases lying between them. CDR3 size: 14 residues. The CDR3 reads CASRPQPDPNEQFF. As DNA, the CDR3 is TGTGCCAGCAGACCCCAACCGGACCCCAATGAGCAGTTCTTC.

This clonotype showed up just a few times. The chain recombines TRBV2 with TRBJ1-6; D not certain. The CDR3 extends over 14 amino acids. V shed 8 bases and J shed 3 bases, with 11 bases lying between them. Per germline, CDR1 SNHLY and CDR2 FYNNEI. CDR3 region: CASGKGHYNSPLHF. The CDR3 nucleotides are TGTGCCAGCGGGAAAGGGCACTATAATTCACCCCTCCACTTT.

V gene TRBV4-3 combines with J gene TRBJ2-1; possibly TRBD2 for D (6 bases). CDR1 is LGHNA, CDR2 YSLEER, per germline. The ends were cut back, 0 bases at V and 5 bases at J, with 17 bases in the middle. There are 17 residues in the CDR3. The CDR3 region is CASSQDVRAGGNNEQFF. CDR3 in DNA: TGCGCCAGCAGCCAAGATGTGAGAGCCGGGGGTAACAATGAGCAGTTCTTC.

This clonotype was counted many times. The CDR3 region is CASSTRTSGSNEQFF. For the CDR3, the DNA is TGTGCCAGCAGTACAAGGACTAGCGGGAGTAATGAGCAGTTCTTC. The chain uses TRBV6-2 or TRBV6-3 and TRBJ2-1; 13 bases agree with TRBD2. The CDR3 is made up of 15 amino acids. CDR1 and CDR2 from the germline V gene are MNHEY and SVGEGT. V dropped 5 bases and J dropped 7; count of bases not matched to a gene: 5.

This sequence joins TRBV27 and TRBJ2-7, with TRBD2 matching 8 bases. The junction had 10 bases not matched to a gene; V was cut back by 7 bases and J by 5 bases. Germline-derived CDR1 and CDR2 are MNHEY and SMNVEV (reference sequence). CDR3 length equals 14 residues. In DNA form, the CDR3 reads TGTGCCAGCAATCAAGCGGGAGAGTTCCACGAGCAGTACTTC. This translates into CASNQAGEFHEQYF.

This clonotype was found a few times. This chain joins TRBV29-1 and TRBJ2-7; possibly TRBD1 for D (6 bases). The CDR3 totals 13 residues. Germline V gene lookup returns CDR1 SQVTM and CDR2 ANQGSEA. V gave up 1 base and J gave up 2 bases, with 9 bases separating them. CDR3 bases: TGCAGCGTTGAAGTCGGGGACACCTACGAGCAGTACTTC. Amino acids: CSVEVGDTYEQYF.

V and J are TRBV4-2 and TRBJ1-2; 9 positions agree with TRBD1. Germline V gene lookup returns CDR1 LGHNA and CDR2 YNFKEQ. Trimming cost V 0 bases and J 2 bases; bases outside gene matches: 7. CDR3 length equals 17 residues. The CDR3 sequence is CASSQDLNRGRNYGYTF. The CDR3 DNA is TGTGCCAGCAGCCAAGATTTAAACAGGGGGCGAAACTATGGCTACACCTTC.

This clonotype was counted only a few times. This chain uses TRBV4-3 with TRBJ2-1, with D unclear. The V end was cut by 3 bases, the J end by 6 bases, with 9 bases between. Germline CDR1 and CDR2: LGHNA and YSLEER. This CDR3 is 13 amino acids long. The CDR3, as DNA: TGCGCCAGCAGCCAGAACAATCTCAATGAGCAGTTCTTC. Encoded protein: CASSQNNLNEQFF.

This clonotype was detected many times. The chain is built from TRBV12-3 or TRBV12-4 and TRBJ2-1; the D is unclear. The CDR3 has 13 amino acids. V was pared by 5 bases and J by 8 bases, with 13 bases between. Written as DNA, the CDR3 is TGTGCCAGCAGTGCTCAAAACCGCTATGAGCAGTTCTTC. Encoded protein: CASSAQNRYEQFF.

The table lists this clonotype with a few counts. The chain carries TRBV29-1 and TRBJ2-7; the D is unclear. Germline loops: CDR1 SQVTM, CDR2 ANQGSEA. The CDR3 consists of 13 residues. Trimming pared 8 bases from V and 0 bases from J, leaving 14 bases between. The CDR3 region has the DNA TGCAGCATTGCAGGCGGAAGCTCCTACGAGCAGTACTTC. It translates to CSIAGGSSYEQYF.

The V and J genes are TRBV4-1 and TRBJ2-7, with 7 nucleotides matching TRBD1. Germline V gene data show CDR1 as MGHRA and CDR2 as YSYEKL. The CDR3 has 16 amino acids. With 1 base clipped from V and 0 bases from J, the junction kept 6 bases outside the gene matches. The CDR3 coding sequence is TGCGCCAGCAGCCAAGTGTTGACAGGGATCTCCTACGAGCAGTACTTC. Translation gives CASSQVLTGISYEQYF.

This clonotype was seen a handful of times. CDR3 sequence (DNA): TGTGCCAGCAGTCTCGACAGCGTAGGCATTCAGTACTTC. This encodes CASSLDSVGIQYF. The V gene is TRBV28, the J gene TRBJ2-4; TRBD1 is a possible D gene (5 bases). CDR1 is MDHEN and CDR2 is SYDVKM in the germline V gene. Trimming took off 5 bases at V and 9 bases at J, with 14 bases between the two ends. The CDR3 loop spans 13 amino acids.